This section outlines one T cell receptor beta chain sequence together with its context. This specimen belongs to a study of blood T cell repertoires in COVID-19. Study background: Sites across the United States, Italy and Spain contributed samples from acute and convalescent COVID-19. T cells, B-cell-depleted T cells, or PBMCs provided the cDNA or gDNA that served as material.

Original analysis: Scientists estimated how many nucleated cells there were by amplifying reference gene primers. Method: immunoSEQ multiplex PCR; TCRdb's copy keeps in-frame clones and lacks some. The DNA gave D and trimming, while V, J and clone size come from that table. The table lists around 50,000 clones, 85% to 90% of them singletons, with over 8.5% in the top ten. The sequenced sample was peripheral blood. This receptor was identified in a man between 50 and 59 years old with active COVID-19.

In DNA form, the CDR3 reads TGTGCCAGCAGCCTTGGCAGCTCCTACAATGAGCAGTTCTTC. Protein: CASSLGSSYNEQFF. V is TRBV3-1 (or the pseudogene TRBV3-2) and J is TRBJ2-1; D remains unclear. V was cut by 4 bases and J by 0 bases, with 7 bases left in between. CDR1 is LGHDT and CDR2 is YNNKEL in the germline V gene (reference sequence). The CDR3 length is 14 residues.